At least ten counts were recorded for the clone carrying this T cell receptor beta chain. Its antigen is unidentified. These data come from a study of early T cells in non-severe SARS-CoV-2 infection. Points from the study as a whole: Private and CD4 specificities were missed by VDJdb matching, skewed to anti-spike CD8.

Each CDR3 protein is one row after TCRdb ran MiXCR on the 5' RACE reads. The sample has 45,000 to 60,000 distinct CDR3 sequences, roughly 8.7% seen once; the top ten hold approximately 4%. Germline V lookup: CDR1 DFQATT, CDR2 SNEGSKA (reference sequence). This CDR3 contains 13 residues. Trimming shortened V by 2 bases and J by 1 base, and 8 bases separated the two germline ends. V usage is TRBV20-1 and J usage is TRBJ1-1; possibly TRBD1 for D (6 bases). The starting material was whole blood, obtained at baseline. The clonotype originates from an adult who was a healthcare worker with PCR-confirmed SARS-CoV-2 infection or an uninfected control (not recorded which). The CDR3 loop reads CSARWGANTEAFF. The CDR3 DNA reads as TGCAGTGCTAGATGGGGGGCGAACACTGAAGCTTTCTTT.